Each of the 11 T cell receptor beta chains below was sequenced from the same sample in a study of Ad26.COV2.S vaccination and SARS-CoV-2 variants. This table comes from immunoSEQ multiplex PCR, and its TCRdb copy is limited to in-frame clones, with some not included. Of approximately 400,000 clones in the sample, around 92% were seen once. Sequenced here: peripheral blood, sampled after recovery from COVID-19. These receptor sequences come from a human donor who had recovered from COVID-19.

This clone was detected only a few times. The chain joins TRBV6-6 to TRBJ1-6, with D unclear. CDR1 MNHNY and CDR2 SVGAGI come from the germline V gene (reference sequence). V was cut by 5 bases and J by 0 bases, with 14 bases left in between. The CDR3 runs 17 residues. For the CDR3, the DNA is TGTGCCAGCAGTCAGGATTACGGGAGCTCCTATAATTCACCCCTCCACTTT. Encoded protein: CASSQDYGSSYNSPLHF.

The chain links TRBV7-3 to TRBJ2-1, with TRBD2 identical over 10 bases. This CDR3 has 14 residues. Germline V gives CDR1 SGHTA, CDR2 FQGTGA. With 4 bases clipped from V and 7 bases from J, the junction kept 4 bases outside the gene matches. The CDR3 spells CASSSLSGGNEQFF. The CDR3 region has the DNA TGTGCCAGCAGCTCGCTTAGCGGGGGGAATGAGCAGTTCTTC.

This chain joins TRBV28 and TRBJ1-2, with D uncertain. This CDR3 has 12 residues. V was shortened by 5 bases and J by 4 bases, with 8 bases between the two germline ends. CDR1 MDHEN and CDR2 SYDVKM come from the germline V gene. The CDR3 here is CASSPMGYGYTF. CDR3 in DNA: TGTGCCAGCAGTCCTATGGGCTATGGCTACACCTTC.

This chain connects TRBV2 to TRBJ2-3, with 9 bases matching TRBD2. V trimming: 5 bases; J trimming: 1 base; junction bases outside the gene matches: 10. CDR1 is SNHLY, CDR2 FYNNEI, per germline. The CDR3 is 17 amino acids. CDR3 nucleotides: TGTGCCAGCAGTACTAAACCCGGGACTAGCCGCACAGATACGCAGTATTTT. This codes for CASSTKPGTSRTDTQYF.

The V and J genes are TRBV10-3 and TRBJ1-4, with 9 bases lining up with TRBD1. CDR3 length: 14 residues. The J segment lost 6 bases and the V segment lost 7 bases, leaving 6 bases of the junction unmatched. Looked up from germline, CDR1 is ENHRY and CDR2 is SYGVKD. The CDR3, as DNA: TGTGCCATCAAGTCACAGGGGGCGGATGAAAAACTGTTTTTT. Translated, it gives CAIKSQGADEKLFF.

The V call is TRBV5-6, the J call TRBJ1-1, with a weak D call TRBD1 (5 bases). The germline gives CDR1 SGHDT, CDR2 YYEEEE. The CDR3 consists of 13 residues. Trimming removed 7 bases from V and 7 bases from J, with 17 bases in between. The CDR3 nucleotides read TGTGCCAGCTCACTGGGACGGTCCGTTGAAGCTTTCTTT. As protein: CASSLGRSVEAFF.

The V gene is TRBV6-5, the J gene TRBJ2-7, with TRBD2 identical over 8 bases. The V and J ends lost 0 bases and 3 bases, in that order; junction bases with no gene match: 4. This CDR3 has 15 residues. Germline V lookup: CDR1 MNHEY, CDR2 SVGAGI. CDR3 protein: CASSYSRGALYEQYF. The CDR3, as DNA: TGTGCCAGCAGTTACTCGCGGGGGGCCCTCTACGAGCAGTACTTC.

CDR3 residues: CASSYREGVPTEAFF. In DNA form, the CDR3 reads TGTGCCAGCAGTTACCGCGAGGGGGTCCCGACTGAAGCTTTCTTT. V and J are TRBV6-5 and TRBJ1-1; TRBD1 might be the D (6 bases). V was shortened by 2 bases and J by 5 bases, with 15 bases between the two germline ends. CDR3 length equals 15 residues. Germline CDR1 and CDR2: MNHEY and SVGAGI.

The rearrangement joins TRBV2 to TRBJ2-7; 9 bases match TRBD1. The CDR3 has 13 amino acids. Unmatched junction bases numbered 9, after V lost 8 bases and J lost 7 bases. The germline V gene encodes CDR1 SNHLY and CDR2 FYNNEI. The CDR3 sequence: CASDNRGPYEQYF. The DNA for the CDR3 is TGTGCCAGCGACAACAGGGGGCCGTATGAGCAGTACTTC.

The genes are TRBV5-4 and TRBJ2-5; perhaps TRBD2 as D (6 bases). Trimming shortened V by 4 bases and J by 1 base, and 8 bases separated the two germline ends. There are 13 residues in the CDR3. Looked up from germline, CDR1 is SGHNT and CDR2 is YYREEE (reference sequence). The CDR3: CASSGGAQETQYF. Here the CDR3 DNA reads TGTGCCAGCAGCGGCGGGGCCCAAGAGACCCAGTACTTC.

The rearrangement links TRBV5-6 to TRBJ2-6; either TRBD1 or TRBD2 may supply D (5 bases each). Germline assignment: CDR1 SGHDT and CDR2 YYEEEE. This CDR3 is built from 18 residues. V shed 3 bases and J shed 0 bases, with 16 bases lying between them. The CDR3 bases are TGTGCCAGCAGCTCGACGGGGACGTATAGCTCTGGGGCCAACGTCCTGACTTTC. This translates into CASSSTGTYSSGANVLTF.